This T cell receptor (beta chain) is drawn from a study of shared clonotypes between healthy human individuals. Overall study context: The cohort had two women and a few men, ages 18 to 49.

Positively selected for CCR7, the CD45RO-negative cells used as naive CD8 cells excluded terminally differentiated effector memory CD45RA+ cells. Points from the study as a whole: In having few donors, the study represented limited genetic and exposure-history diversity.

Deep level was the assay's run setting. Profiling relied on immunoSEQ multiplex PCR, and the TCRdb table lists in-frame clones only, not all of them. Of around 1.9 million clones listed, just over 90% are singletons. CDR1 SNHLY and CDR2 FYNNEI come from the germline V gene. V shed 10 bases and J shed 0 bases, with 10 bases lying between them. The CDR3 sequence is 14 residues long. Of note for this clone: Its matching antigen is unknown.

Sequencing was performed on naive CD8+ T cells from PBMCs. This receptor was taken from a man aged 18 to 29 in good health. Some clones in this sample may be carry-over from other donors' samples. V is TRBV2 and J is TRBJ2-6; D gene uncertain. CDR3 region: CAIHQDSGANVLTF. The DNA of the CDR3 is TGTGCCATCCATCAGGACTCTGGGGCCAACGTCCTGACTTTC.